This TCR beta chain was sequenced in a study of T cell responses to AZD1222 COVID-19 vaccine. Broader study findings: Repertoires were collected only later (after the peak T cell response had occurred).

Remarks on this clone: What it binds is unknown.

CDR1 MNHEY and CDR2 SMNVEV come from the germline V gene (reference sequence). Trimming left V 2 bases short and J 6 bases short, with 5 bases between. The CDR3 loop spans 13 amino acids. Data came from immunoSEQ multiplex PCR; TCRdb stores just in-frame clones and leaves some out. The sample includes approximately 92,000 clones, around 90% of them seen just once. Material: peripheral blood, obtained on day 0 of AZD1222 vaccination. The origin of this receptor is an adult in good health. This chain connects TRBV27 to TRBJ1-6; D uncertain. The DNA of the CDR3 is TGTGCCAGCAGTTTAGCCGTTAATTCACCCCTCCACTTT. It specifies CASSLAVNSPLHF.